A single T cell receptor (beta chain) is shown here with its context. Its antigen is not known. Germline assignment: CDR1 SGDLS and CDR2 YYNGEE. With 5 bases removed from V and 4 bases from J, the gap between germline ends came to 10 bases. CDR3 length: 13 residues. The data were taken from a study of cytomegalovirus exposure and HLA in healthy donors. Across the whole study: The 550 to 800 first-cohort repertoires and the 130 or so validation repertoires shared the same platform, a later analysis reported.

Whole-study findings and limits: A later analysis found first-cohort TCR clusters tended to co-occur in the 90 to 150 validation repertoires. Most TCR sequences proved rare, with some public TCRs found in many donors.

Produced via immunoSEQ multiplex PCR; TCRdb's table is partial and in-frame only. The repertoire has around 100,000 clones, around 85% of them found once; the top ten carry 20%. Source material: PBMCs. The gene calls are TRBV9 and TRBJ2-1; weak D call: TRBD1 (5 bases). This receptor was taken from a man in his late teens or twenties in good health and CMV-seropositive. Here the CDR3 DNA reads TGTGCCAGCAGTATGGGGCTATACAATGAGCAGTTCTTC. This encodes CASSMGLYNEQFF.